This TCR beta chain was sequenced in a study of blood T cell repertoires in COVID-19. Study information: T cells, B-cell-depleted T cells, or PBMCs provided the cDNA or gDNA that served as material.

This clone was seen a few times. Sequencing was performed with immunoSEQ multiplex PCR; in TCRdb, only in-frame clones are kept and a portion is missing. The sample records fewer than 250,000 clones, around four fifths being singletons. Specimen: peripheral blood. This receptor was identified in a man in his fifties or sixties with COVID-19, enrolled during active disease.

CDR3 in DNA: TGTGCCAGCACTGCCAGGGGCACAAACTATGGCTACACCTTC. Amino acid sequence: CASTARGTNYGYTF. The chain joins TRBV5-4 to TRBJ1-2; possibly TRBD1 for D (6 bases). With 6 bases removed from V and 2 bases from J, the gap between germline ends came to 14 bases. Germline V gene lookup returns CDR1 SGHNT and CDR2 YYREEE (reference sequence). The CDR3 is 14 amino acids.